The rows below give T cell receptor beta chains drawn from one sample of a study of prognosis after radiotherapy for stage I lung cancer. TCRdb passed the multiplex PCR reads through MiXCR, listing each CDR3 protein once. The table includes over 8,500 distinct CDR3 sequences, less than 65% detected once. The material was PBMCs, obtained before or after stereotactic body radiation therapy (not recorded which). These receptors originate from a donor at least 50 years old with non-small cell lung cancer. The CDR3 runs from the conserved cysteine through the conserved F or W. A D gene is named only where the DNA matches it firmly. Where a row states a size, it is once, few, many or the class of an expanded clone; other rows omit it.

d_call | clone_size | j_call | v_call | cdr3_aa | cdr3_nt
TRBD2 | NA | TRBJ2-3 | TRBV6-2/TRBV6-3 | CASSSTPGGGTDTQYF | TGTGCCAGCAGTTCAACCCCGGGGGGGGGCACAGATACGCAGTATTTT
NA | medium-sized | TRBJ2-5 | TRBV6-1 | CASRARGTYQETQYF | TGTGCCAGCAGAGCACGGGGGACTTACCAAGAGACCCAGTACTTC
TRBD2 | few | TRBJ2-7 | TRBV5-1 | CASSLRAGLAGVVPTYEQYF | TGCGCCAGCAGCTTGAGGGCGGGACTAGCGGGAGTTGTACCCACATACGAGCAGTACTTC
TRBD1 | NA | TRBJ1-3 | TRBV27 | CASRTQGTGNTIYF | TGTGCCAGCAGAACACAGGGGACTGGAAACACCATATATTTT
TRBD1 | many | TRBJ2-2 | TRBV5-1 | CASSTSPGQVTGELFF | TGCGCCAGCAGCACATCTCCGGGACAGGTCACCGGGGAGCTGTTTTTT
NA | medium-sized | TRBJ1-5 | TRBV6-8 | CASRLQGDRNQPQHF | TGTGCCAGCAGGCTACAGGGTGATCGCAATCAGCCCCAGCATTTT
NA | once | TRBJ1-4 | TRBV19 | CAVGHRDTDEKLLF | TGTGCCGTTGGACACCGGGACACAGATGAAAAACTGCTTTTT
NA | NA | TRBJ1-2 | TRBV27 | CASSLYSPGVADYGYTF | TGTGCCAGCAGTTTATATAGTCCAGGGGTAGCGGACTATGGCTACACCTTC
NA | NA | TRBJ2-7 | TRBV5-4 | CASSLSGSPYEQYF | TGTGCCAGCAGCTTATCTGGGAGCCCCTACGAGCAGTACTTC
TRBD2 | NA | TRBJ2-7 | TRBV20-1 | CSARGAGATSYEQYF | TGCAGTGCTAGAGGCGCGGGAGCTACTTCCTACGAGCAGTACTTC
TRBD1 | medium-sized | TRBJ1-2 | TRBV28 | CASSSEGQGAEGYTF | TGTGCCAGCAGTTCCGAGGGACAGGGGGCAGAAGGCTACACCTTC
TRBD1 | NA | TRBJ1-3 | TRBV6-2/TRBV6-3 | CASSYSKTGNTIYF | TGTGCCAGCAGTTACTCGAAGACAGGGAACACCATATATTTT
NA | NA | TRBJ1-5 | TRBV5-5 | CNSSEGLYNQPQHF | TGTAACAGCAGCGAGGGACTCTACAATCAGCCCCAGCATTTT
NA | NA | TRBJ2-7 | TRBV12-3/TRBV12-4 | CASSYDPLRGDNYEQYF | TGTGCCAGCAGCTACGACCCGCTGCGCGGGGACAACTACGAGCAGTACTTC
NA | many | TRBJ1-1 | TRBV5-6 | CASSLGSIRSPGAFF | TGTGCCAGCAGCTTGGGGTCAATTCGGTCCCCCGGGGCTTTCTTT
NA | NA | TRBJ2-7 | TRBV7-6 | CASSLSSSLGYEQYF | TGTGCCAGCAGCTTATCTTCCTCCCTCGGCTACGAGCAGTACTTC
NA | medium-sized | TRBJ1-2 | TRBV6-8 | CASSPGANYGYTF | TGTGCCAGCTCCCCAGGGGCCAACTATGGCTACACCTTC
TRBD1 | NA | TRBJ1-1 | TRBV19 | CASIRTGDTEAFF | TGTGCCAGTATACGGACAGGGGACACTGAAGCTTTCTTT
TRBD2 | NA | TRBJ2-1 | TRBV10-3 | CAIWTSGSSNEQSF | TGTGCCATCTGGACTAGCGGGAGTTCGAATGAGCAGTCCTTC
NA | NA | TRBJ1-2 | TRBV2 | CASKTDRSNYGYTF | TGTGCCAGCAAGACAGACCGATCTAACTATGGCTACACCTTC
TRBD1 | NA | TRBJ2-7 | TRBV20-1 | CSATRGLGEQYF | TGCAGTGCTACCAGGGGGTTGGGGGAGCAGTACTTC
NA | NA | TRBJ2-1 | TRBV24-1 | CATSDRYGRPGTGNEQFF | TGTGCCACCAGTGATAGATATGGCAGGCCCGGGACTGGCAATGAGCAGTTCTTC
TRBD1 | once | TRBJ2-5 | TRBV11-3 | CASIPGQTNQETQYF | TGTGCCAGCATCCCGGGACAGACTAACCAAGAGACCCAGTACTTC
NA | NA | TRBJ2-3 | TRBV12-3/TRBV12-4 | CASSLGLNEGGSTDAQYF | TGTGCCAGCAGTTTAGGCCTAAACGAAGGGGGAAGCACAGATGCGCAGTATTTT
NA | NA | TRBJ2-7 | TRBV6-2/TRBV6-3 | CASTGLSTYEQYF | TGTGCCAGCACCGGGCTAAGCACCTACGAGCAGTACTTC
TRBD2 | few | TRBJ2-1 | TRBV11-2 | CASSVAGGIYNEQFF | TGTGCCAGCAGCGTAGCGGGAGGGATTTACAATGAGCAGTTCTTC
NA | many | TRBJ1-1 | TRBV3-1 | CASSQGNTEAFF | TGTGCCAGCAGCCAAGGGAACACTGAAGCTTTCTTT